These 10 T cell receptor beta chains came from one sample sequenced in a study of shared clonotypes between healthy human individuals. The table came from immunoSEQ multiplex PCR; TCRdb's copy has only in-frame clones and leaves some out. The sample has about 1.1 million clones; around 78% are singletons. Sequencing used memory CD4+ T cells from PBMCs. Described subset: CD45RA-negative fraction. The receptor source for this set is a man between 18 and 35 years old in good health. Some clones in this sample may be carry-over from other donors' samples.

This chain uses TRBV11-2 with TRBJ1-1; D remains unclear. V was pared by 5 bases and J by 0 bases, with 10 bases between. The CDR3 has 14 amino acids. Per germline, CDR1 SGHAT and CDR2 FQNNGV. CDR3 in amino acids: CASSRMSMNTEAFF. As DNA, the CDR3 is TGTGCCAGCAGCCGTATGTCTATGAACACTGAAGCTTTCTTT.

This chain links TRBV19 with TRBJ1-2; D gene uncertain. Germline loops: CDR1 LNHDA, CDR2 SQIVND (reference sequence). V was pared by 6 bases and J by 5 bases, with 10 bases between. CDR3 length equals 12 residues. The CDR3 sequence: CASRSLGYGYTF. CDR3 in DNA: TGTGCCAGTAGGTCCCTGGGGTATGGCTACACCTTC.

This chain joins TRBV18 and TRBJ2-1, with TRBD2 matching 8 bases. V was pared by 7 bases and J by 5 bases, with 10 bases of the junction left unmatched. Per the germline V gene, CDR1 is KGHSH and CDR2 is LQKENI. The CDR3 runs to 15 residues. The CDR3, as DNA: TGTGCCAGCTGCCTGGGACTAGAGGGTCACAATGAGCAGTTCTTC. It yields the protein CASCLGLEGHNEQFF.

The V gene is TRBV2, the J gene TRBJ1-6; no definite D call. This CDR3 has 15 amino acids. Germline CDR1 SNHLY, CDR2 FYNNEI. V lost 7 bases and J 0 bases, leaving 10 bases between the germline ends. CDR3 in amino acids: CASMSRFSYNSPLHF. DNA for the CDR3: TGTGCCAGCATGTCAAGGTTCTCCTATAATTCACCCCTCCACTTT.

This clone is a singleton in its sample. The rearrangement joins TRBV11-3 to TRBJ1-3; D not certain. The CDR3 runs to 13 residues. Germline V gives CDR1 SGHNT, CDR2 YENEEA. The V end lost 5 bases, the J end lost 4 bases, and 9 bases lay between the germline ends. The CDR3 spells CASSLTEGNTIYF. The CDR3, as DNA: TGTGCCAGCAGCCTAACGGAAGGAAACACCATATATTTT.

J is TRBJ2-5 and V is TRBV30; TRBD2 is a possible D gene (5 bases). V lost 4 bases and J lost 3, with 12 bases in between. CDR3 size: 13 residues. CDR1 and CDR2 (germline): GTSNPN, SVGIG (reference sequence). This chain's CDR3 is CAWTKNGEETQYF. CDR3 nucleotide sequence: TGTGCCTGGACTAAGAACGGGGAAGAGACCCAGTACTTC.

V gene TRBV7-9 combines with J gene TRBJ2-3; no reliable D call. Trimming removed 3 bases at V and 3 bases at J, with 10 bases between. The CDR3 is 14 residues long. Germline V gene sequence: CDR1 SEHNR, CDR2 FQNEAQ (reference sequence). The CDR3 DNA is TGTGCCAGCAGCTTTTCTGCAGCGACAGATACGCAGTATTTT. It specifies CASSFSAATDTQYF.

The chain joins TRBV4-3 to TRBJ2-1; TRBD2 matches 8 bases. In germline, CDR1 is LGHNA, CDR2 YSLEER. V shed 0 bases, J shed 9 bases, and the junction held 7 bases outside the gene matches. The CDR3 extends over 15 amino acids. The CDR3 reads CASSQDIGRAAEQFF. The CDR3 DNA reads TGCGCCAGCAGCCAAGACATCGGGAGGGCTGCTGAGCAGTTCTTC.

This chain connects TRBV7-3 to TRBJ2-7; maybe TRBD1 (6 bases). There are 16 residues in the CDR3. Trimming left V 2 bases short and J 0 bases short, with 14 bases between. Germline values: CDR1 SGHTA, CDR2 FQGTGA. CDR3 coding DNA: TGTGCCAGCAGCTTATGGGGGACACTCAGCTCCTACGAGCAGTACTTC. This encodes CASSLWGTLSSYEQYF. Full variable domain (missing parts from reference TRBV7-3 and TRBJ2-7): GAGVSQTPSNKVTEKGKYVELRCDPISGHTALYWYRQSLGQGPEFLIYFQGTGAADDSGLPNDRFFAVRPEGSVSTLKIQRTERGDSAVYLCASSLWGTLSSYEQYFGPGTRLTVT.

Turning to this clone: Other DNA sequences in this specimen translate into the identical CDR3. The chain links TRBV6-5 to TRBJ2-2; D not resolved. Germline CDR1 and CDR2: MNHEY and SVGAGI. The CDR3 consists of 12 residues. Trimming cost V 2 bases and J 5 bases, with 3 bases left between them. CDR3 sequence: CASSYGTGELFF. In nucleotides, the CDR3 is TGTGCCAGCAGTTACGGAACCGGGGAGCTGTTTTTT.